Following are 20 T cell receptor beta chains from one sample sequenced in a study of MAIT cells during Salmonella Paratyphi A infection. General observations from the study: Oligoclonal MAIT cells preferred TRBV20 and TRBV6, with usage seemingly unaffected by infection.

What these receptors recognize is not known. Each CDR3 protein gets one entry after TCRdb re-called the 5' RACE reads with MiXCR. The data show approximately 930 distinct CDR3 sequences, with roughly 21% seen just once and around 40% held by the top ten. The time point: mid-infection, around enteric fever diagnosis. Flow cytometry identified and sorted MAIT cells as Valpha7.2+ CD161+ T cells. Sequences were derived from MAIT cells from PBMCs, sampled at the middle sampling point of the challenge study. The receptors were gathered from a person aged 18-70 years who was deliberately infected with Salmonella Paratyphi A in a paratyphoid fever challenge study.

By proportion, this clonotype is medium-sized. V is TRBV6-6 and J is TRBJ1-1, with 9 positions matching TRBD1. The trim removed 5 bases at V and 5 bases at J, leaving 6 bases unmatched. This CDR3 region has 14 residues. Germline CDR1 MNHNY, CDR2 SVGAGI (reference sequence). This chain's CDR3 is CASSDHRGPTEAFF. The CDR3 DNA sequence: TGTGCCAGCAGTGACCACAGGGGGCCTACTGAAGCTTTCTTT.

This chain connects TRBV20-1 to TRBJ2-1, with a possible D match to TRBD1 (6 bases). V was shortened by 0 bases and J by 0 bases, with 15 bases between the two germline ends. CDR1 and CDR2 (germline): DFQATT, SNEGSKA (reference sequence). The CDR3 extends over 17 amino acids. The DNA for the CDR3 is TGCAGTGCTAGAGATTTCATAAGGGGGAGCTCCTACAATGAGCAGTTCTTC. Protein sequence: CSARDFIRGSSYNEQFF.

The chain combines TRBV6-4 with TRBJ1-1, with no clear D. V was trimmed by 2 bases and J by 1 base, leaving 8 bases between them. The CDR3 totals 14 residues. Per the germline V gene, CDR1 is MRHNA and CDR2 is SNTAGT. The CDR3 DNA sequence: TGTGCCAGCAGTGACGGGGAGGGGAACACTGAAGCTTTCTTT. Residues: CASSDGEGNTEAFF.

This clonotype was found a few times. The V call is TRBV20-1, the J call TRBJ2-7; D is undetermined. The CDR3 length is 13 residues. V was pared by 2 bases and J by 3 bases, with 11 bases between. Germline V CDR1 and CDR2: DFQATT, SNEGSKA (reference sequence). The CDR3 bases are TGCAGTGCTAGAAGTCGGAACGACTACGAGCAGTACTTC. Translated, it gives CSARSRNDYEQYF.

This clonotype was seen once. V usage is TRBV20-1 and J usage is TRBJ1-1, with 7 bases matching TRBD1. CDR1 and CDR2 (germline): DFQATT, SNEGSKA (reference sequence). The CDR3 is 14 amino acids. V shed 1 base, J shed 3 bases, and the junction held 5 bases outside the gene matches. The DNA for the CDR3 is TGCAGTGCTAGAGCGCCAGGGGGGGACACTGAAGCTTTCTTT. Its translation is CSARAPGGDTEAFF.

Relative to its sample, this clonotype is medium-sized. The chain links TRBV20-1 to TRBJ1-5; tentatively, D is TRBD1 (5 bases). V lost 0 bases and J lost 4, with 10 bases in between. In germline, CDR1 is DFQATT, CDR2 SNEGSKA (reference sequence). CDR3 length: 14 residues. CDR3 sequence reads: CSAREPRENQPQHF. The CDR3 DNA sequence: TGCAGTGCTAGAGAACCCAGGGAGAATCAGCCCCAGCATTTT.

This clonotype has more than one count but fewer than ten. The chain couples TRBV4-3 to TRBJ1-5, with D uncertain. CDR3 length: 16 amino acids. With 2 bases removed from V and 4 bases from J, the gap between germline ends came to 15 bases. Germline CDR1 LGHNA, CDR2 YSLEER. This chain's CDR3 is CASSQTIGRDNQPQHF. The CDR3 DNA is TGCGCCAGCAGCCAAACAATCGGCAGAGATAATCAGCCCCAGCATTTT.

This clonotype was observed a few times. CDR3 in amino acids: CSARGSDYEQYF. The CDR3 bases are TGCAGTGCTAGAGGTAGCGACTACGAGCAGTACTTC. The chain combines TRBV20-1 with TRBJ2-7, with a tentative D call TRBD2 (5 bases). Trimming left V 1 base short and J 3 bases short, with 7 bases between. The CDR3 spans 12 residues. Germline V gene sequence: CDR1 DFQATT, CDR2 SNEGSKA (reference sequence).

This chain joins TRBV20-1 and TRBJ2-3; TRBD2 matches at 8 bases. With 0 bases clipped from V and 3 bases from J, the junction kept 26 bases outside the gene matches. The germline gives CDR1 DFQATT, CDR2 SNEGSKA (reference sequence). The CDR3 spans 22 residues. The CDR3 loop is CSARDGGPYKSGGPWGTDTQYF. For the CDR3, the DNA is TGCAGTGCTAGAGATGGGGGACCTTATAAAAGCGGGGGTCCCTGGGGGACAGATACGCAGTATTTT.

To note about this clonotype: A much more abundant neighbour one base away suggests this may be a read error. This chain uses TRBV10-3 with TRBJ1-1, with a tentative D call TRBD1 (5 bases). The CDR3 covers 14 residues. V was shortened by 4 bases and J by 6 bases, with 15 bases between the two germline ends. CDR1 and CDR2 from the germline V gene are ENHRY and SYGVKD. CDR3 nucleotides: TGTGCCATCAGTGTGTCGGGGGAGGTCGCTGAAGCTTTCTTT. Its translation is CAISVSGEVAEAFF.

This clonotype was found a few times. The chain has TRBV6-1 and TRBJ1-6, with 7 bases that match TRBD1. The length of the CDR3 is 15 residues. After removal of 1 base from V and 7 bases from J, the junction contained 4 bases not matched to a gene. Germline values: CDR1 MNHNS, CDR2 SASEGT. CDR3 in DNA: TGTGCCAGCAGTGAAGACCCAGGGGGAAATTCACCCCTCCACTTT. This gives the protein CASSEDPGGNSPLHF.

The chain links TRBV20-1 to TRBJ1-1; TRBD1 aligns across 8 bases. V dropped 0 bases and J dropped 4; count of bases not matched to a gene: 7. CDR1 is DFQATT, CDR2 SNEGSKA, per germline (reference sequence). The CDR3 covers 15 residues. The CDR3 here is CSARETGDSGTEAFF. CDR3 bases: TGCAGTGCTAGAGAGACAGGGGATAGCGGCACTGAAGCTTTCTTT.

This chain links TRBV20-1 with TRBJ1-6; D might be TRBD1 (6 bases). The CDR3 sequence is 13 residues long. Germline CDR1 and CDR2: DFQATT and SNEGSKA (reference sequence). Trimming removed 6 bases from V and 9 bases from J, with 15 bases in between. The CDR3 region has the DNA TGCAGTGCCCCACAGGGTGATGCTTCACCCCTCCACTTT. It yields the protein CSAPQGDASPLHF.

Comments on this clonotype: This may come from a read error, since a much larger clone is one base off. This chain joins TRBV6-1 and TRBJ2-2; either TRBD1 or TRBD2 may fit D (6 bases each). V lost 6 bases, J lost 3 bases, and 11 bases lay in between. Per the germline V gene, CDR1 is MNHNS and CDR2 is SASEGT. The CDR3 has 14 amino acids. CDR3 nucleotide sequence: TGTGCCAGCAGCACGGGGGCAGACACCGGGGAGCTGTTTTTT. Protein sequence: CASSTGADTGELFF.

This clonotype was picked up a small number of times. The chain has TRBV20-1 and TRBJ1-4; TRBD1 is a possible D gene (5 bases). The germline CDR1 and CDR2 sequences are DFQATT and SNEGSKA (reference sequence). The V and J ends lost 0 bases and 0 bases respectively, with 17 bases between them. The CDR3 is made up of 18 amino acids. The CDR3: CSARDLYGRAATNEKLFF. In nucleotides, the CDR3 is TGCAGTGCTAGAGATCTCTATGGCAGGGCTGCAACTAATGAAAAACTGTTTTTT.

In this sample, this clonotype turned up a few times. V gene TRBV7-2 combines with J gene TRBJ2-7, with TRBD1 identical over 8 bases. With V trimmed by 1 base and J by 3 bases, 5 bases remained unmatched. Germline V gene sequence: CDR1 SGHTA, CDR2 FQGNSA. This CDR3 is built from 15 residues. CDR3 sequence (DNA): TGTGCCAGCAGCTTAGGGCCCAGGGGGCTCTACGAGCAGTACTTC. This gives the protein CASSLGPRGLYEQYF. The whole variable domain, remainder taken from reference TRBV7-2 and TRBJ2-7, is GAGVSQSPSNKVTEKGKDVELRCDPISGHTALYWYRQSLGQGLEFLIYFQGNSAPDKSGLPSDRFSAERTGGSVSTLTIQRTQQEDSAVYLCASSLGPRGLYEQYFGPGTRLTVT.

CDR3 sequence: CRGERGQAITEAFF. The CDR3 region has the DNA TGCAGAGGGGAAAGGGGACAGGCGATCACTGAAGCTTTCTTT. The V and J genes are TRBV29-1 and TRBJ1-1; 8 bases are shared with TRBD1. The CDR3 totals 14 residues. Germline V gives CDR1 SQVTM, CDR2 ANQGSEA.

Relative to its sample, this clonotype is large. This CDR3 is CASSQELAGGQDTQYF. DNA of the CDR3: TGTGCCAGCAGCCAAGAACTAGCGGGGGGGCAAGATACGCAGTATTTT. The chain carries TRBV4-2 and TRBJ2-3; 13 bases fit TRBD2. CDR1 is LGHNA and CDR2 is YNFKEQ in the germline V gene. The CDR3 is 16 residues long. With V trimmed by 0 bases and J by 5 bases, 2 bases remained unmatched.

By share of the sample, this clonotype is hyperexpanded. The genes are TRBV6-6 and TRBJ2-3; D is unresolved. The V end was cut by 2 bases, the J end by 2 bases, with 5 bases between. CDR3 length equals 13 residues. Germline V gene sequence: CDR1 MNHNY, CDR2 SVGAGI (reference sequence). The CDR3 here is CASSYRDTDTQYF. CDR3 DNA sequence: TGTGCCAGCAGTTACAGAGACACAGATACGCAGTATTTT.

Within the sample, this clonotype is large (0.1 to 1%). The gene calls are TRBV6-5 and TRBJ1-5; TRBD1 matches at 10 bases. V dropped 0 bases and J dropped 6; count of bases not matched to a gene: 11. CDR3 length equals 18 residues. Germline loops: CDR1 MNHEY, CDR2 SVGAGI. The CDR3 coding sequence is TGTGCCAGCAGTTACTCGGGGACAGGGGCCGCGGTAACTCAGCCCCAGCATTTT. Its protein is CASSYSGTGAAVTQPQHF.